These 10 T cell receptor beta chains originate from one sample sequenced in a study of blood T cell repertoires in COVID-19. TCRdb's copy holds only in-frame clones and misses some; the assay was immunoSEQ multiplex PCR. The sample lists 200,000 to 250,000 clones, about 86% occurring once. The sample taken for sequencing was peripheral blood. The receptors stem from a man in his 60s with acute or convalescent COVID-19.

V usage is TRBV7-2 and J usage is TRBJ1-1; D unclear. Germline assignment: CDR1 SGHTA and CDR2 FQGNSA. CDR3 length equals 14 residues. Trimming took off 5 bases at V and 4 bases at J, with 14 bases between the two ends. In nucleotides, the CDR3 is TGTGCCAGCAGCCCCTCCCTAGGTATCACTGAAGCTTTCTTT. It is translated as CASSPSLGITEAFF.

This clone has a handful of counts. This chain joins TRBV25-1 and TRBJ2-7; 8 bases align to TRBD1. Germline V gene data show CDR1 as MGHDK and CDR2 as SYGVNS. CDR3 length equals 13 residues. J gave up 5 bases and V 6 bases, and 6 bases lay outside the gene matches. The CDR3 sequence is CASSYLTGDEQYF. DNA of the CDR3: TGTGCCAGCAGCTACCTGACAGGGGACGAGCAGTACTTC.

The J gene is TRBJ2-5, the V gene TRBV6-5; 12 bases are shared with TRBD2. The J segment lost 5 bases and the V segment lost 5 bases, leaving 6 bases of the junction unmatched. CDR3 length: 15 residues. Germline CDR1 MNHEY, CDR2 SVGAGI. The CDR3 nucleotides are TGTGCCAGCAGTCGGACTAGCGGGAAGGGGGAGACCCAGTACTTC. Translating it yields CASSRTSGKGETQYF.

The chain joins TRBV6-5 to TRBJ2-7; TRBD2 agrees at 8 bases. Per the germline V gene, CDR1 is MNHEY and CDR2 is SVGAGI. The CDR3 runs 13 residues. J gave up 6 bases and V 7 bases, and 8 bases lay outside the gene matches. The CDR3 here is CASTLRGGGEQYF. The CDR3 coding sequence is TGTGCCAGCACCCTTCGGGGGGGCGGCGAGCAGTACTTC.

The chain employs TRBV28 and TRBJ1-3, with D possibly being TRBD1 (6 bases). The CDR3 covers 15 residues. V lost 7 bases and J 3 bases, leaving 16 bases between the germline ends. Germline V CDR1 and CDR2: MDHEN, SYDVKM. The CDR3 DNA reads TGTGCCAGCACCCCCTCGACAGGCAATGGAAACACCATATATTTT. Encoded protein: CASTPSTGNGNTIYF.

CDR3: CSARAGTDTQYF. For the CDR3, the DNA is TGCAGCGCCCGAGCCGGCACAGATACGCAGTATTTT. V and J are TRBV29-1 and TRBJ2-3, with D unclear. The CDR3 spans 12 residues. CDR1 is SQVTM and CDR2 is ANQGSEA in the germline V gene. The germline V and J ends were trimmed by 7 bases and 1 base, with 9 bases remaining between them.

This clone occurred once. This chain joins TRBV19 and TRBJ1-2, with 10 bases identical to TRBD1. In germline, CDR1 is LNHDA, CDR2 SQIVND (reference sequence). The CDR3 is made up of 15 amino acids. Trimming removed 3 bases from V and 8 bases from J; junction bases left unmatched: 9. CDR3 sequence: CASSMYGDRGHGYTF. The CDR3, as DNA: TGTGCCAGTAGTATGTACGGAGACAGGGGGCACGGCTACACCTTC. The full variable domain, its missing parts supplied by reference TRBV19 and TRBJ1-2, is DGGITQSPKYLFRKEGQNVTLSCEQNLNHDAMYWYRQDPGQGLRLIYYSQIVNDFQKGDIAEGYSVSREKKESFPLTVTSAQKNPTAFYLCASSMYGDRGHGYTFGSGTRLTVV.

The chain joins TRBV27 to TRBJ2-7; 10 positions agree with TRBD2. The germline V gene has CDR1 MNHEY and CDR2 SMNVEV (reference sequence). The CDR3 is made up of 17 amino acids. V lost 5 bases, J lost 1 base, and 11 bases stayed unmatched. CDR3 in amino acids: CASSPTPLTSGSYEQYF. CDR3 sequence (DNA): TGTGCCAGCAGTCCTACCCCGTTGACTAGCGGGTCCTACGAGCAGTACTTC.

The chain couples TRBV27 to TRBJ2-7; TRBD2 matches at 9 bases. Per germline, CDR1 MNHEY and CDR2 SMNVEV (reference sequence). Trimming at V came to 4 bases and at J to 1 base, leaving 5 bases not matched to a gene. There are 15 residues in the CDR3. This CDR3 reads CASSSEAGGSYEQYF. The DNA for the CDR3 is TGTGCCAGCAGTTCGGAAGCGGGAGGTTCCTACGAGCAGTACTTC.

V usage is TRBV18 and J usage is TRBJ2-3; 10 nucleotides align to TRBD2. CDR3 length: 15 amino acids. With 7 bases clipped from V and 2 bases from J, the junction kept 6 bases outside the gene matches. CDR1 and CDR2 (germline): KGHSH, LQKENI. The CDR3 region is CASCRTSGNTDTQYF. In DNA form, the CDR3 reads TGTGCCAGCTGCCGCACTAGCGGGAACACAGATACGCAGTATTTT.